This TCR beta chain was sequenced for a study of blood T cell repertoires in COVID-19. Across the whole study: Material from acute and convalescent COVID-19 was sourced from the United States, Italy and Spain. Nucleic acid was either cDNA or gDNA, and it came from T cells, B-cell-depleted T cells, or PBMCs.

Per the authors' pipeline: The assay estimated nucleated cells by amplifying reference gene primers. Clones were read by immunoSEQ multiplex PCR, and TCRdb kept only the in-frame ones, dropping some. The DNA was the basis for D and trimming; V, J and clone size are from that table. The sample consists of more than 200,000 clones, approximately 85% of them appearing once. In germline, CDR1 is SGHVS, CDR2 FQNEAQ. Trimming took 1 base from V and 2 from J, leaving 17 bases between them. The CDR3 loop spans 17 amino acids. The sequenced sample consisted of peripheral blood. V is TRBV7-8 and J is TRBJ1-2, with TRBD1 as a possible D gene (5 bases). The TCR sequence derives from a human donor in a cohort sampled during active COVID-19. CDR3 protein: CASSLVRRVDSNYGYTF. The CDR3 DNA reads as TGTGCCAGCAGCTTAGTTCGCAGGGTTGACTCCAACTATGGCTACACCTTC.